The clone carrying this T cell receptor beta chain has just a few counts. Germline V gene data show CDR1 as DFQATT and CDR2 as SNEGSKA (reference sequence). This CDR3 is 14 amino acids long. The V end was cut by 6 bases, the J end by 0 bases, with 12 bases between. These data belong to a study of T-cell memory formation after mild COVID-19. A single record per CDR3 protein comes from TCRdb applying MiXCR to the 5' RACE reads. This repertoire shows 470,000 or so distinct CDR3 sequences, roughly 23% found once; its top ten account for under 15%. J is TRBJ2-1 and V is TRBV20-1; D not certain. Material: PBMCs or a T cell subset sorted from them (not recorded which). The clonotype originates from an adult woman who had mild COVID-19 (a few samples of this study predate the infection). Cell type and time point are not known. The CDR3 is CSARKVSSYNEQFF. The CDR3 region has the DNA TGCAGTGCCAGAAAGGTTAGCTCCTACAATGAGCAGTTCTTC.